The rows below give T cell receptor beta chains drawn from one sample of a study of molecular identifiers for immune sequencing clone quantification. TCRdb re-analysed the PCR reads in MiXCR, keeping a single row per CDR3 protein. This sample has 250,000 to 350,000 distinct CDR3 sequences, with about a fifth found just once. What was sequenced was naive CD8+ T cells from blood, with Jurkat cell RNA spiked in. All receptors derive from a human donor in good health. Some libraries in this study had Jurkat cell RNA spiked in. The CDR3 runs from the conserved cysteine through the conserved F or W. The order of the fields is V gene, CDR3 length, D gene, J gene, clone size, CDR3 protein, CDR3 DNA. A D gene is named only where the DNA matches it firmly. The size entry is marked missing in some rows and otherwise reads once, few, many or a size class.

V: TRBV30; length: 15; D: -; J: TRBJ2-3; size: few; CDR3: CAWNSLGPNTDTQYF; DNA: TGTGCCTGGAATTCCCTTGGACCAAACACAGATACGCAGTATTTT
V: TRBV27; length: 14; D: TRBD1; J: TRBJ2-1; size: -; CDR3: CASSLGVTGVEQFF; DNA: TGTGCCAGCAGTTTAGGTGTGACAGGGGTTGAGCAGTTCTTC
V: TRBV4-3; length: 16; D: -; J: TRBJ2-7; size: -; CDR3: CASSQDPGVSIYEQYF; DNA: TGCGCCAGCAGCCAAGACCCGGGAGTTTCGATCTACGAGCAGTACTTC
V: TRBV6-6; length: 17; D: -; J: TRBJ1-6; size: many; CDR3: CASSYLRQGSYNSPLHF; DNA: TGTGCCAGCAGTTACCTCCGGCAGGGCTCCTATAATTCACCCCTCCACTTT
V: TRBV9; length: 16; D: -; J: TRBJ2-3; size: many; CDR3: CASSIHRDGSTDTQYF; DNA: TGTGCCAGCAGCATCCACCGGGACGGTAGCACAGATACGCAGTATTTT
V: TRBV20-1; length: 15; D: -; J: TRBJ2-7; size: -; CDR3: CSANPRGGESYERYF; DNA: TGCAGTGCTAACCCGCGTGGAGGGGAGTCCTACGAGCGGTACTTC
V: TRBV14; length: 17; D: TRBD1; J: TRBJ2-2; size: many; CDR3: CASSQARTGGYHGELFF; DNA: TGTGCCAGCAGCCAAGCCCGGACAGGGGGTTACCACGGGGAGCTGTTTTTT
V: TRBV7-6; length: 20; D: TRBD2; J: TRBJ2-2; size: few; CDR3: CASSLSPGLAGGTNTGELFF; DNA: TGTGCCAGCAGCTTATCTCCGGGACTAGCGGGGGGAACGAACACCGGGGAGCTGTTTTTT
V: TRBV12-3/TRBV12-4; length: 15; D: TRBD1; J: TRBJ2-3; size: -; CDR3: CASTKGAGSTDTQYF; DNA: TGTGCCAGCACCAAGGGGGCGGGCAGCACAGATACGCAGTATTTT
V: TRBV20-1; length: 15; D: TRBD2; J: TRBJ2-3; size: many; CDR3: CSARSPSGSVGTQYF; DNA: TGCAGTGCTAGATCCCCTAGCGGGAGCGTCGGTACGCAGTATTTT
V: TRBV20-1; length: 14; D: TRBD2; J: TRBJ2-7; size: many; CDR3: CSARLTSGFYEQYF; DNA: TGCAGTGCTAGATTAACTAGCGGGTTTTACGAGCAGTACTTC
V: TRBV7-9; length: 15; D: -; J: TRBJ2-2; size: -; CDR3: CASCLLIGLDGELFF; DNA: TGTGCCAGCTGCTTATTAATCGGGCTTGACGGGGAGCTGTTTTTT
V: TRBV4-1; length: 15; D: TRBD1; J: TRBJ1-5; size: -; CDR3: CASSQEGQVNQPQHF; DNA: TGCGCCAGCAGCCAAGAGGGACAGGTTAATCAGCCCCAGCATTTT
V: TRBV4-1; length: 15; D: -; J: TRBJ1-4; size: many; CDR3: CASSQGVGLSEKLFF; DNA: TGCGCCAGCAGCCAGGGGGTGGGTTTGTCGGAAAAACTGTTTTTT
V: TRBV12-3/TRBV12-4; length: 14; D: -; J: TRBJ2-5; size: many; CDR3: CASRANNAQETQYF; DNA: TGTGCCAGCAGAGCTAATAATGCCCAAGAGACCCAGTACTTC
V: TRBV11-2; length: 15; D: -; J: TRBJ2-3; size: -; CDR3: CASSLARSSTDTQYF; DNA: TGTGCCAGCAGCTTAGCCCGGTCGAGCACAGATACGCAGTATTTT
V: TRBV4-3; length: 14; D: -; J: TRBJ1-1; size: many; CDR3: CASSPTIKLSEAFF; DNA: TGCGCCAGCAGCCCGACGATCAAGCTGTCTGAAGCTTTCTTT
V: TRBV7-9; length: 15; D: -; J: TRBJ2-5; size: few; CDR3: CASSSPGGQQETQYF; DNA: TGTGCCAGCAGCTCCCCAGGGGGGCAGCAAGAGACCCAGTACTTC
V: TRBV10-3; length: 13; D: TRBD1; J: TRBJ2-7; size: once; CDR3: CAVSEMTGYEQYF; DNA: TGTGCCGTCAGTGAGATGACAGGGTACGAGCAGTACTTC
V: TRBV5-6; length: 13; D: -; J: TRBJ2-7; size: once; CDR3: CASSWGRTYEQYF; DNA: TGTGCCAGCAGCTGGGGCAGAACCTACGAGCAGTACTTC
V: TRBV27; length: 14; D: -; J: TRBJ1-1; size: many; CDR3: CASSNNGINTEAFF; DNA: TGTGCCAGCAGTAATAACGGGATTAACACTGAAGCTTTCTTT
V: TRBV7-6; length: 14; D: -; J: TRBJ2-7; size: many; CDR3: CASSFRPVGYEQYF; DNA: TGTGCCAGCAGCTTTAGGCCCGTGGGTTACGAGCAGTACTTC
V: TRBV5-1; length: 16; D: TRBD1; J: TRBJ1-1; size: few; CDR3: CASSLGLDRAPPGAFF; DNA: TGCGCCAGCAGCTTGGGCCTTGACAGGGCCCCTCCCGGAGCTTTCTTT
V: TRBV11-2; length: 16; D: -; J: TRBJ2-3; size: few; CDR3: CASSSGYRVDTDTQYF; DNA: TGTGCCAGCAGCTCCGGATACAGGGTGGACACAGATACGCAGTATTTT
V: TRBV28; length: 16; D: TRBD1; J: TRBJ2-2; size: many; CDR3: CASSLDPGQKTGELFF; DNA: TGTGCCAGCAGCTTGGATCCGGGACAGAAGACCGGGGAGCTGTTTTTT
V: TRBV25-1; length: 14; D: -; J: TRBJ2-7; size: many; CDR3: CASSREGPGHEQYF; DNA: TGTGCCAGCAGTAGAGAGGGGCCCGGGCACGAGCAGTACTTC
V: TRBV4-2; length: 12; D: -; J: TRBJ2-7; size: few; CDR3: CASSQGNYEQYF; DNA: TGTGCCAGCAGCCAAGGGAACTACGAGCAGTACTTC
V: TRBV12-5; length: 14; D: -; J: TRBJ1-4; size: many; CDR3: CASGQGGTNEKLFF; DNA: TGTGCTAGTGGACAGGGAGGCACTAATGAAAAACTGTTTTTT
V: TRBV19; length: 13; D: -; J: TRBJ2-7; size: -; CDR3: CATTETGDYEQYF; DNA: TGTGCCACCACGGAGACAGGAGACTACGAGCAGTACTTC
V: TRBV7-3; length: 15; D: -; J: TRBJ2-3; size: -; CDR3: CASSLTAGWTDTQYF; DNA: TGTGCCAGCAGCTTAACGGCAGGGTGGACAGATACGCAGTATTTT
V: TRBV5-1; length: 14; D: -; J: TRBJ2-5; size: many; CDR3: CASRPGAYQETQYF; DNA: TGCGCCAGCAGACCGGGGGCCTACCAAGAGACCCAGTACTTC
V: TRBV11-2; length: 16; D: TRBD2; J: TRBJ2-1; size: few; CDR3: CASSFLAGGPYNEQFF; DNA: TGTGCCAGCAGCTTTCTAGCGGGGGGGCCATACAATGAGCAGTTCTTC
V: TRBV12-3/TRBV12-4; length: 13; D: -; J: TRBJ2-7; size: many; CDR3: CASSFDPPSEQYF; DNA: TGTGCCAGCAGTTTTGACCCCCCTAGCGAGCAGTACTTC
V: TRBV10-3; length: 16; D: TRBD2; J: TRBJ2-2; size: few; CDR3: CAISGLAGESTGELFF; DNA: TGTGCCATCAGTGGACTAGCGGGAGAGTCCACCGGGGAGCTGTTTTTT
V: TRBV12-3/TRBV12-4; length: 15; D: TRBD1; J: TRBJ1-4; size: many; CDR3: CASSPGTGPNEKLFF; DNA: TGTGCCAGCAGTCCCGGGACAGGGCCTAATGAAAAACTGTTTTTT
V: TRBV6-5; length: 13; D: -; J: TRBJ2-3; size: many; CDR3: CASSYEGADTQYF; DNA: TGTGCCAGCAGTTACGAGGGGGCAGATACGCAGTATTTT
V: TRBV12-5; length: 14; D: TRBD1; J: TRBJ1-1; size: many; CDR3: CASGLGTGRTEAFF; DNA: TGTGCTAGTGGTCTGGGGACAGGGCGGACTGAAGCTTTCTTT
V: TRBV7-9; length: 19; D: TRBD2; J: TRBJ2-1; size: few; CDR3: CASSLSSGRAPSAYNEQFF; DNA: TGTGCCAGCAGCTTATCTAGCGGGAGGGCCCCCTCTGCCTACAATGAGCAGTTCTTC
V: TRBV19; length: 16; D: TRBD1; J: TRBJ2-7; size: many; CDR3: CASSTTGTGEFYEQYF; DNA: TGTGCCAGTAGTACAACCGGGACAGGGGAATTCTACGAGCAGTACTTC
V: TRBV20-1; length: 20; D: TRBD2; J: TRBJ2-2; size: few; CDR3: CSARPFRLRTSGFYTGELFF; DNA: TGCAGTGCTCGTCCCTTTAGACTGCGGACTAGCGGTTTTTACACCGGGGAGCTGTTTTTT
V: TRBV6-2/TRBV6-3; length: 12; D: -; J: TRBJ2-7; size: many; CDR3: CASSKQGYEQYF; DNA: TGTGCCAGCAGTAAACAGGGATACGAGCAGTACTTC
V: TRBV6-2/TRBV6-3; length: 14; D: -; J: TRBJ2-5; size: -; CDR3: CASSPPDAVETQYF; DNA: TGTGCCAGCAGTCCCCCGGACGCGGTCGAGACCCAGTACTTC
V: TRBV2; length: 14; D: TRBD1; J: TRBJ1-4; size: few; CDR3: CASNQGGFGEKLFF; DNA: TGTGCCAGCAACCAGGGGGGGTTCGGTGAAAAACTGTTTTTT
V: TRBV6-5; length: 14; D: TRBD1; J: TRBJ1-2; size: many; CDR3: CASTRQGAAYGYTF; DNA: TGTGCCAGCACCCGACAGGGGGCGGCCTATGGCTACACCTTC